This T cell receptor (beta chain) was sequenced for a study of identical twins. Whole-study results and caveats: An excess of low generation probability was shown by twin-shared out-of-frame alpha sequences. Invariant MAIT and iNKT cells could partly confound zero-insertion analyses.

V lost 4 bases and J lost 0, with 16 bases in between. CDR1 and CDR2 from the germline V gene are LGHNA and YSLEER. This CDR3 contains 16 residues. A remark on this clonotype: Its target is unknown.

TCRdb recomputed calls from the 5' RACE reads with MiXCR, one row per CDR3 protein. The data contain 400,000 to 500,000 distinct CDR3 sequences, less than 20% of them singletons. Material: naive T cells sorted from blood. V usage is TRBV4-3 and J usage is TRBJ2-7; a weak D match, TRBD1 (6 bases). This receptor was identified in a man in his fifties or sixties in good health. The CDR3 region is CASSRSRDTFSYEQYF. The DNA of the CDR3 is TGCGCCAGCAGCCGTTCCCGGGACACTTTCTCCTACGAGCAGTACTTC.